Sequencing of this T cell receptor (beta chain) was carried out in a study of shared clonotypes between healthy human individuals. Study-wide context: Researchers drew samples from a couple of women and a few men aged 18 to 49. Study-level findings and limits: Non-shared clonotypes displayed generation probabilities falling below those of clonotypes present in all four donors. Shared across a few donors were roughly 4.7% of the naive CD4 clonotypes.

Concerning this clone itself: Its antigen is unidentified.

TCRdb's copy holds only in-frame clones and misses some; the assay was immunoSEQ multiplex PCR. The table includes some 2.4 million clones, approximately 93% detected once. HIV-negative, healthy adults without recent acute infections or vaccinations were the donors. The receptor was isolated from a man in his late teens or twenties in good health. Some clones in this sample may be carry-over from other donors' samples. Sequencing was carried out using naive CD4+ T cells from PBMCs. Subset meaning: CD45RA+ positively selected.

CDR3 protein: CASSIMGGPQHF. The CDR3 DNA reads TGTGCCAGTAGTATTATGGGGGGTCCCCAGCATTTT. This chain joins TRBV19 and TRBJ1-5, with D maybe TRBD1 (5 bases). The CDR3 sequence is 12 residues long. Germline V gene sequence: CDR1 LNHDA, CDR2 SQIVND (reference sequence). The V end lost 3 bases, the J end lost 10 bases, and 10 bases lay between the germline ends.